This T cell receptor (beta chain) emerged from a study of T cell responses to AZD1222 COVID-19 vaccine. A note on this clone: As yet, its antigen is unknown.

Germline CDR1 and CDR2: MNHEY and SVGEGT. This CDR3 has 16 amino acids. The V and J ends lost 6 bases and 4 bases respectively, with 19 bases between them. The method was immunoSEQ multiplex PCR; TCRdb's version includes in-frame clones alone and lacks a portion of them. The sample lists roughly 110,000 clones; about 90% were seen once. Study observations and caveats: Seropositive status at baseline applied to only six AZD1222 recipients.

The gene calls are TRBV6-2 or TRBV6-3 and TRBJ2-1; D uncertain. The clonotype was recovered from an adult who received the AZD1222 COVID-19 vaccine. The material was peripheral blood, obtained 28 days after the second AZD1222 dose. The CDR3 region is CASSPWARGLYNEQFF. CDR3 in DNA: TGTGCCAGCAGCCCCTGGGCTAGAGGCCTTTACAATGAGCAGTTCTTC.